This TCR beta chain is from a study of cytomegalovirus exposure and HLA in healthy donors. Whole-study findings and limits: Presence/absence results assume similar sequencing depth per donor, which may not hold. The number of N-insertions in an Asian-associated ancestry cluster was reportedly below the approximately 700-donor mean in a later analysis. Accounts indicate the classifier identified cytomegalovirus status with strong specificity and sensitivity.

Whereas donors were nominally healthy upon sampling, unrecorded immune exposures were probable. About this clone itself: No antigen is known for it.

CDR1 and CDR2 from the germline V gene are SQVTM and ANQGSEA. The CDR3 sequence is 14 residues long. V lost 3 bases, J lost 8 bases, and 12 bases stayed unmatched. PCR employed 60 Vbeta and 13 Jbeta primers. The method was immunoSEQ multiplex PCR; TCRdb's version includes in-frame clones alone and lacks a portion of them. Among more than 90,000 clones, about four fifths were seen once, and the ten largest hold about 4.4%. The clonotype originates from a woman in her 70s in good health and CMV-seropositive. Sequencing was done on a sample of PBMCs. This rearrangement joins TRBV29-1 to TRBJ1-2, with 7 bases that match TRBD1. CDR3 nucleotides: TGCAGCGTTGATTTGACGACAGGGTACCGCGGCTACACCTTC. It encodes CSVDLTTGYRGYTF. Complete variable domain (other parts from reference TRBV29-1 and TRBJ1-2): SAVISQKPSRDICQRGTSLTIQCQVDSQVTMMFWYRQQPGQSLTLIATANQGSEATYESGFVIDKFPISRPNLTFSTLTVSNMSPEDSSIYLCSVDLTTGYRGYTFGSGTRLTVV.